This T cell receptor beta chain was observed in a study of tumor T cells in aggressive B-cell lymphoma. Germline lookup yields CDR1 SGHKS and CDR2 YYEKEE (reference sequence). The CDR3 spans 16 residues. The V and J ends lost 0 bases and 4 bases respectively, with 16 bases between them. Generated by immunoSEQ multiplex PCR, the TCRdb table keeps only in-frame clones and is missing some. The sample gives about 7,900 clones, about four fifths of which show up once; approximately 5.4% is in the top ten. This TCR came from an adult with diffuse large B cell lymphoma. V is TRBV5-5 and J is TRBJ1-1, with a tentative D call TRBD1 (6 bases). The sample comprised tumor tissue. The DNA of the CDR3 is TGTGCCAGCAGCTTGGCCAACAGGGCAGGGGCCACTGAAGCTTTCTTT. This encodes CASSLANRAGATEAFF.